This T cell receptor beta chain came from a study of CD4 T cells in relation to SARS-CoV-2 and coronaviruses. Across the study: Shared crossreactive spike epitopes were mapped to their HLA restriction. Findings of the study overall: Crossreactivity was assessed only for spike protein, not other viral proteins.

Libraries were prepared by immunoSEQ multiplex PCR; TCRdb keeps only in-frame clonotypes and omits some of them. The sample contains almost 20,000 clones, over 70% of which appear only once. A remark on this clone: Antigen: not known.

The V segment lost 4 bases and the J segment 2 bases; nucleotides outside the gene matches: 15. Germline assignment: CDR1 LGHNA and CDR2 YNFKEQ. The CDR3 spans 19 residues. Before the COVID-19 pandemic, during about 2010-2018, CD4+ T cells were taken from unexposed donors. The cells were cultured for approximately ten days before CD4+ T cells were isolated. Fresh IL-2 medium replaced half the medium on days 3 and 7. This clonotype originated in a human donor in good health. The chain has TRBV4-2 and TRBJ2-3, with TRBD2 identical over 10 bases. The sequencing sample was made of CD4+ T cells from PBMCs, cultured in vitro. CDR3 loop: CASSLLRDGLAELTDTQYF. CDR3 nucleotides: TGTGCCAGCAGCCTCCTCCGAGACGGACTAGCGGAGCTCACAGATACGCAGTATTTT.